Listed here is a single T cell receptor beta chain. This entry comes from a study of monozygotic twins with inflammatory bowel disease. Through template switching, UMIs that included a 6-nucleotide sample barcode were added. For each CDR3 protein, TCRdb gives one entry from its re-call of the 5' RACE reads, without DNA. This sample contains just over 300,000 distinct CDR3 sequences. This CDR3 comprises 15 residues. The origin of this receptor is a human donor with ulcerative colitis or Crohn's disease, or a healthy co-twin of an affected twin (not recorded which). Sequencing was carried out using blood. The chain carries TRBV12-3 or TRBV12-4 and TRBJ1-6. CDR3 region: CASSYLGFDNSPLHF.